These 14 T cell receptor beta chains came from one sample sequenced in a study of molecular identifiers for immune sequencing clone quantification (dated by TCRdb to the late 2010s). Receptors were amplified or captured by PCR. The sequencer listed for this sample is NextSeq 500. TCRdb applied fastp at Q25 and MiXCR to the public reads, then kept only in-frame beta chains. Rows are combined by CDR3 protein, so each entry shows the most common genes and DNA. A total of about 630,000 distinct CDR3 sequences appear in this sample, around 25% of them only once. The top ten clones comprise about 0.78% of the sample. The sequenced sample was naive CD8+ T cells from blood, with Jurkat cell RNA spiked in. Reading the label with the study, this specimen's cell subset or site is: FACS-sorted CD8+CD4-CCR7+CD45RA+ naive T cells. Every receptor here comes from a human donor in good health. Some libraries in this study had Jurkat cell RNA spiked in.

This clonotype was picked up one time. One end of the junction is discordant with germline, which a read error may explain. V is TRBV4-1 and J is TRBJ1-1; a possible D gene is TRBD1 (6 bases). The V gene's germline CDR1 is MGHRA and CDR2 YSYEKL. CDR3 length equals 15 residues. CDR3 protein: CASRHPPGALTEAFF. Written as DNA, the CDR3 is TGCGCCAGCCGCCACCCGCCAGGGGCCCTCACTGAAGCTTTCTTT.

This clonotype was seen a handful of times. The genes are TRBV4-3 and TRBJ2-5, with 10 bases fitting TRBD2. This CDR3 is 16 amino acids long. The trim removed 0 bases at V and 5 bases at J, leaving 6 bases unmatched. CDR1 is LGHNA and CDR2 is YSLEER in the germline V gene. CDR3 bases: TGCGCCAGCAGCCAAGAAGTCAGCGGGGGGGCGGAGACCCAGTACTTC. Encoded protein: CASSQEVSGGAETQYF.

The chain couples TRBV28 to TRBJ2-5; D is undetermined. The CDR3 consists of 15 residues. Trimming left V 1 base short and J 2 bases short, with 11 bases between. Germline V gives CDR1 MDHEN, CDR2 SYDVKM. In DNA, the CDR3 is TGTGCCAGCAGTTTATTAGTTGGGAATCAAGAGACCCAGTACTTC. Residues: CASSLLVGNQETQYF.

This clonotype was recorded many times. This chain uses TRBV4-1 with TRBJ1-1, with 7 bases identical to TRBD1. J lost 6 bases, V lost 3 bases, and 7 bases had no gene match. In germline, CDR1 is MGHRA, CDR2 YSYEKL. This CDR3 comprises 14 residues. CDR3 loop: CASSHDRARAEAFF. The CDR3 DNA follows: TGCGCCAGCAGCCACGACAGGGCTAGGGCTGAAGCTTTCTTT.

This clonotype was seen a handful of times. This CDR3 is CASSSVPGTGGYEQYF. The DNA for the CDR3 is TGTGCCAGCAGCTCCGTTCCCGGGACAGGGGGGTACGAGCAGTACTTC. The chain combines TRBV7-9 with TRBJ2-7; TRBD1 matches at 11 bases. V lost 4 bases, J lost 4 bases, and 9 bases stayed unmatched. The CDR3 is 16 residues long. Germline CDR1 and CDR2: SEHNR and FQNEAQ (reference sequence).

The genes are TRBV6-2 or TRBV6-3 and TRBJ2-7; D call uncertain. V shed 6 bases and J shed 2 bases, with 14 bases lying between them. CDR1 and CDR2 from the germline V gene are MNHEY and SVGEGT. The length of the CDR3 is 14 residues. The CDR3 region is CASRSPDGTYEQYF. CDR3 bases: TGTGCCAGCAGATCACCGGACGGTACCTACGAGCAGTACTTC.

The V gene is TRBV27, the J gene TRBJ2-2; 10 nucleotides line up with TRBD1. Per the germline V gene, CDR1 is MNHEY and CDR2 is SMNVEV (reference sequence). V gave up 8 bases and J gave up 0 bases; unmatched junction bases: 9. CDR3 length equals 17 residues. The CDR3 is CASGDRQGAANTGELFF. The CDR3 DNA follows: TGTGCCAGCGGGGATAGACAGGGGGCCGCGAACACCGGGGAGCTGTTTTTT.

Many counts were recorded for this clonotype. The chain recombines TRBV4-1 with TRBJ2-7; D is perhaps TRBD2 (5 bases). Germline CDR1 MGHRA, CDR2 YSYEKL. This CDR3 contains 14 residues. The germline V and J ends were trimmed by 6 bases and 2 bases, with 14 bases remaining between them. CDR3 DNA: TGCGCCAGCAGACAAAACCCCGGGGCCTACGAGCAGTACTTC. Encoded protein: CASRQNPGAYEQYF.

This clonotype was picked up many times. The J gene is TRBJ2-7, the V gene TRBV20-1; TRBD1 matches 7 bases. Per germline, CDR1 DFQATT and CDR2 SNEGSKA (reference sequence). The CDR3 covers 15 residues. V lost 6 bases, J lost 5 bases, and 16 bases stayed unmatched. The CDR3 DNA is TGCAGTGCCCTATATTCGACAGGGCACATCGACGAGCAGTACTTC. It yields the protein CSALYSTGHIDEQYF.

V gene TRBV20-1 combines with J gene TRBJ2-7; TRBD2 matches at 11 bases. V dropped 2 bases and J dropped 2; count of bases not matched to a gene: 5. The V gene's germline CDR1 is DFQATT and CDR2 SNEGSKA (reference sequence). CDR3 length equals 15 residues. The CDR3 protein is CSARLGTSGAYEQYF. CDR3 in DNA: TGCAGTGCTAGACTCGGGACTAGCGGAGCCTACGAGCAGTACTTC.

This clonotype showed up many times. The CDR3 loop reads CASSPGGPEAFF. The CDR3 DNA follows: TGTGCCAGCAGCCCCGGGGGACCTGAAGCTTTCTTT. The chain links TRBV7-9 to TRBJ1-1; the D gene is possibly TRBD1 (5 bases). V was shortened by 5 bases and J by 6 bases, with 10 bases between the two germline ends. Germline CDR1 and CDR2: SEHNR and FQNEAQ (reference sequence). CDR3 size: 12 residues.

Many counts were recorded for this clonotype. The chain has TRBV18 and TRBJ2-3; D may match TRBD1 or TRBD2 (5 bases each). Trimming took off 3 bases at V and 1 base at J, with 26 bases between the two ends. The CDR3 is made up of 20 amino acids. CDR1 is KGHSH and CDR2 is LQKENI in the germline V gene. The CDR3: CASSPAGEAGTPGGTDTQYF. CDR3 coding DNA: TGTGCCAGCTCACCGGCAGGCGAGGCCGGGACGCCAGGAGGCACAGATACGCAGTATTTT. Drawing the rest from reference TRBV18 and TRBJ2-3, the complete variable domain is NAGVMQNPRHLVRRRGQEARLRCSPMKGHSHVYWYRQLPEEGLKFMVYLQKENIIDESGMPKERFSAEFPKEGPSILRIQQVVRGDSAAYFCASSPAGEAGTPGGTDTQYFGPGTRLTVL.

This sequence joins TRBV6-1 and TRBJ2-5; 7 nucleotides agree with TRBD1. V was pared by 3 bases and J by 1 base, with 11 bases of the junction left unmatched. The CDR3 totals 17 residues. CDR1 and CDR2 from the germline V gene are MNHNS and SASEGT. CDR3 amino acids: CASSDLYRGTIQETQYF. As DNA, the CDR3 is TGTGCCAGCAGTGACTTGTACAGGGGAACTATCCAAGAGACCCAGTACTTC.

This clonotype appeared many times. The gene calls are TRBV13 and TRBJ2-3, with TRBD1 matching over 7 bases. Germline V gene lookup returns CDR1 PRHDT and CDR2 FYEKMQ (reference sequence). With V trimmed by 5 bases and J by 3 bases, 8 bases remained unmatched. The length of the CDR3 is 15 residues. In nucleotides, the CDR3 is TGTGCCAGCAGCCCAACGACAGGGATAACAGATACGCAGTATTTT. Translated, it gives CASSPTTGITDTQYF.